What follows is one T cell receptor (beta chain) and its context. The data stem from a study of blood T cell repertoires in COVID-19. Study background: The study drew acute and convalescent COVID-19 samples from the United States, Italy and Spain. In each case, the material was cDNA or gDNA derived from T cells, B-cell-depleted T cells, or PBMCs.

CDR3 length equals 18 residues. CDR1 MNHEY and CDR2 SMNVEV come from the germline V gene (reference sequence). V shed 5 bases, J shed 3 bases, and the junction held 12 bases outside the gene matches. In the original analysis: The assay estimated nucleated cells by amplifying reference gene primers. The repertoire was sequenced with immunoSEQ multiplex PCR; TCRdb's copy has only in-frame clones and lacks some. Clone size and V and J calls were adopted from that table, with D and trimming inferred from the DNA. The sample gives 45,000 to 60,000 clones, around 86% of which show up once; about 2% is in the top ten.

This clonotype was obtained from a woman in her fifties or sixties with acute or convalescent COVID-19. This sequence joins TRBV27 and TRBJ2-1, with TRBD2 matching over 11 bases. Sequenced: peripheral blood. CDR3 bases: TGTGCCAGCAGTACCGGGACTAGCGGACTAAAAAACTACAATGAGCAGTTCTTC. Protein product: CASSTGTSGLKNYNEQFF.